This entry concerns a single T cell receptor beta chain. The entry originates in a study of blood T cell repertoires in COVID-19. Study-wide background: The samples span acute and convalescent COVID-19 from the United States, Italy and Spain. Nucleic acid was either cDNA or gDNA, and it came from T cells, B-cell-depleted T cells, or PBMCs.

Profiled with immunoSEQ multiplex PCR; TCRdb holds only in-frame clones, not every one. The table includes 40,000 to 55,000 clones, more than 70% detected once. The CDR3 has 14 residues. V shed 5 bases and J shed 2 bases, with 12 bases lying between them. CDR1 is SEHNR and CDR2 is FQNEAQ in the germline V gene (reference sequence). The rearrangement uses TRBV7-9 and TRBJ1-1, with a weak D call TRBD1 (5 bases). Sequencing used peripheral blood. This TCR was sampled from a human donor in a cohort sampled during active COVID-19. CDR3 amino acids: CASSPDTYNTEAFF. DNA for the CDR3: TGTGCCAGCAGCCCGGACACTTATAACACTGAAGCTTTCTTT. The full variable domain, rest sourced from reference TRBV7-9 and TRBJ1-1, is DTGVSQNPRHKITKRGQNVTFRCDPISEHNRLYWYRQTLGQGPEFLTYFQNEAQLEKSRLLSDRFSAERPKGSFSTLEIQRTEQGDSAMYLCASSPDTYNTEAFFGQGTRLTVV.